The clone carrying this TCR beta chain was counted ten times or more. No antigen is known for it. TCRdb re-analysed the 5' RACE reads in MiXCR, keeping a single row per CDR3 protein. The sample lists about 200,000 distinct CDR3 sequences, 5.5% to 7.5% occurring once. CDR1 SQVTM and CDR2 ANQGSEA come from the germline V gene. This CDR3 contains 11 residues. V was cut by 4 bases and J by 8 bases, with 11 bases left in between. This sample stems from a study of CD8 T cells in ankylosing spondylitis. Points from the study as a whole: In ankylosing spondylitis blood, a motif of seven to nine highly homologous TCR beta variants appeared characteristic. Prior work had noted some motif variants in reactive arthritis blood and synovial fluid.

This clonotype was obtained from a male donor with ankylosing spondylitis. The sequenced sample was blood, either unsorted or a sorted T cell fraction (not recorded which). The chain carries TRBV29-1 and TRBJ1-2, with a weak D call TRBD1 (5 bases). The chain's CDR3 is CSVVGEEGYTF. CDR3 coding DNA: TGCAGCGTTGTAGGGGAGGAAGGCTACACCTTC.